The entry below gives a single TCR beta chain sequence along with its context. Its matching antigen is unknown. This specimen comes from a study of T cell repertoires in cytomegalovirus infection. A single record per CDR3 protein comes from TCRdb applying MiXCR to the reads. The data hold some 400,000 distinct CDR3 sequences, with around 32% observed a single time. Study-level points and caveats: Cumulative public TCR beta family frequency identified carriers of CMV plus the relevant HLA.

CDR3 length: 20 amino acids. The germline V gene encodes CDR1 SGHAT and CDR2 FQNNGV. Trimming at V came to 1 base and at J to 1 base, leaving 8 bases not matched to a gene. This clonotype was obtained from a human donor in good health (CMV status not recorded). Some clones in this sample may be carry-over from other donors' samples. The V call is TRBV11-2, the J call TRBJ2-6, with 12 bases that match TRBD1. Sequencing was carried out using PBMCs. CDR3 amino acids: CASSLGPRDRGLSGANVLTF. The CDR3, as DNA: TGTGCCAGCAGCTTAGGTCCGCGGGACAGGGGGCTTTCTGGGGCCAACGTCCTGACTTTC.